The 9 T cell receptor beta chains presented below share a single source sample, sequenced in a study of blood T cell repertoires in COVID-19 (dated by TCRdb to about 2020). Library preparation employed the immunoSEQ multiplex PCR assay. This is the immuneACCESS table as TCRdb keeps it, with only in-frame sequences that have V and J called. A part of the clones is gone; compared with another copy, unresolved V genes explain less than half, and the rest is unexplained. A total of around 300,000 clones appear in this sample, approximately 89% of them only once. The ten largest clones add up to roughly 5.3% of the sample. Source material: PBMCs or T cells enriched from blood (not recorded which). Receptors originate from a woman aged 25 to 45 who had recovered from COVID-19.

V gene TRBV5-1 combines with J gene TRBJ2-2, with 9 bases lining up with TRBD1. Germline V lookup: CDR1 SGHRS, CDR2 YFSETQ. After removal of 3 bases from V and 6 bases from J, the junction contained 6 bases not matched to a gene. CDR3 length: 15 amino acids. The DNA of the CDR3 is TGCGCCAGCAGCTCCGACAGGGGGTCTTCCGGGGAGCTGTTTTTT. This encodes CASSSDRGSSGELFF.

The chain combines TRBV9 with TRBJ1-3; 10 bases are shared with TRBD1. V shed 3 bases, J shed 8 bases, and the junction held 14 bases outside the gene matches. Per germline, CDR1 SGDLS and CDR2 YYNGEE. CDR3 length: 17 residues. CDR3 DNA sequence: TGTGCCAGCAGCGCACAACCCCCCGGGACAGGGGAGGACACCATATATTTT. Its protein is CASSAQPPGTGEDTIYF.

The chain carries TRBV7-2 and TRBJ1-2; the match to TRBD1 covers 9 bases. Trimming took 6 bases from V and 4 from J; bases not matched to a gene: 3. CDR3 length equals 13 residues. The V gene's germline CDR1 is SGHTA and CDR2 FQGNSA. The CDR3 DNA follows: TGTGCCAGCAGGGGGGACAGGGTCTATGGCTACACCTTC. This translates into CASRGDRVYGYTF.

The chain is built from TRBV5-1 and TRBJ2-7; TRBD2 might be the D (5 bases). This CDR3 has 14 amino acids. Germline CDR1 is SGHRS and CDR2 is YFSETQ. Between the trimmed V and J ends, which lost 5 bases and 3 bases, there was a span of 15 bases. In DNA, the CDR3 is TGCGCCAGCAGGGCCTTTCCGGGGTACTACGAGCAGTACTTC. Protein product: CASRAFPGYYEQYF.

The V call is TRBV27, the J call TRBJ1-6, with D possibly matching TRBD1 (5 bases). This CDR3 comprises 15 residues. V was pared by 6 bases and J by 4 bases, with 13 bases between. The germline CDR1 and CDR2 sequences are MNHEY and SMNVEV (reference sequence). The DNA of the CDR3 is TGTGCCAGCAGCCCAAGACAGCCTTATAATTCACCCCTCCACTTT. Its protein is CASSPRQPYNSPLHF.

The V gene is TRBV11-2, the J gene TRBJ2-2; maybe TRBD2 (6 bases). Germline V gives CDR1 SGHAT, CDR2 FQNNGV. V was shortened by 5 bases and J by 6 bases, with 13 bases between the two germline ends. This CDR3 is built from 14 residues. CDR3 DNA sequence: TGTGCCAGCAGCGCCCGACTAGAGTCCGGGGAGCTGTTTTTT. This gives the protein CASSARLESGELFF.

A word on this clone: The sample carries other DNA sequences with the same CDR3. The rearrangement uses TRBV6-6 and TRBJ1-5, with D perhaps TRBD1 (5 bases). From germline, CDR1 is MNHNY and CDR2 SVGAGI (reference sequence). With 0 bases removed from V and 7 bases from J, the gap between germline ends came to 10 bases. The length of the CDR3 is 14 residues. CDR3 in DNA: TGTGCCAGCAGTTACTCCAGGGTTGGGCAGCCCCAGCATTTT. Its translation is CASSYSRVGQPQHF.

The chain joins TRBV12-3 or TRBV12-4 to TRBJ2-7, with D uncertain. The CDR3 consists of 13 residues. V gave up 6 bases and J gave up 5 bases, with 14 bases separating them. CDR3 region: CASSPSTRHEQYF. The CDR3, as DNA: TGTGCCAGCAGCCCTTCGACAAGGCACGAGCAGTACTTC.

This chain joins TRBV24-1 and TRBJ2-5, with 11 bases fitting TRBD1. CDR1 and CDR2 from the germline V gene are KGHDR and SFDVKD. The CDR3 spans 15 residues. The V gene end was trimmed by 4 bases and the J gene end by 3 bases; junction bases not matched to a gene: 3. CDR3 sequence: CATSDPGQGEETQYF. As DNA, the CDR3 is TGTGCCACCAGTGACCCGGGACAGGGGGAAGAGACCCAGTACTTC.